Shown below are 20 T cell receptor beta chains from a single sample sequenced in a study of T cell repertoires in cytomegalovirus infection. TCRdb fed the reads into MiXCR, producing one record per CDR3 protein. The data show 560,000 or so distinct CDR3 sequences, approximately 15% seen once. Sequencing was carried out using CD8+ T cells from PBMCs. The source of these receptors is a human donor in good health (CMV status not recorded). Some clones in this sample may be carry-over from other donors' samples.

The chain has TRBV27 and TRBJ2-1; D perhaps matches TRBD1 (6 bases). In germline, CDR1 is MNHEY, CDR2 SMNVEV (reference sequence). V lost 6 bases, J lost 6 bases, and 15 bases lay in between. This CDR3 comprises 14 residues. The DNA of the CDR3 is TGTGCCAGCAGCCTGGGGGCCGACAGCAATGAGCAGTTCTTC. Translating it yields CASSLGADSNEQFF.

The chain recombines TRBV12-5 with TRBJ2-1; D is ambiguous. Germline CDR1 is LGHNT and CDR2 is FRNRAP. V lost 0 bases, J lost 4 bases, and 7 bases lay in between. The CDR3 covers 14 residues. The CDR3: CASGLVNHYNEQFF. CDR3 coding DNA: TGTGCTAGTGGTTTGGTAAACCATTACAATGAGCAGTTCTTC.

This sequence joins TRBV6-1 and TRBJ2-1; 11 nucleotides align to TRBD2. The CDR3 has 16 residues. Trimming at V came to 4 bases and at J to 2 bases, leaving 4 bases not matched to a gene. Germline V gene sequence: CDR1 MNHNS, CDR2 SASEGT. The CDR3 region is CASSAPSGGPYNEQFF. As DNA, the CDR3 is TGTGCCAGCAGTGCCCCTAGCGGGGGGCCCTACAATGAGCAGTTCTTC.

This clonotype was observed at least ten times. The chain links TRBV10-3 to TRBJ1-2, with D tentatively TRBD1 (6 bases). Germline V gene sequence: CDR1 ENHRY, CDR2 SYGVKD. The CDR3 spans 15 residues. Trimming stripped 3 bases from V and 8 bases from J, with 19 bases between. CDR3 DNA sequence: TGTGCCATCAGTGAAGGGACACGGAGAACGGAAGGCTACACCTTC. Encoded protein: CAISEGTRRTEGYTF.

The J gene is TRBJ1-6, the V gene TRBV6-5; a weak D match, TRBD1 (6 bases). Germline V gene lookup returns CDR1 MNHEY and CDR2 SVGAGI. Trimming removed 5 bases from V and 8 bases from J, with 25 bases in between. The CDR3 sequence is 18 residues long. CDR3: CASSPLGEAGEFYSPLHF. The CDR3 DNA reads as TGTGCCAGCAGTCCCCTGGGAGAAGCAGGGGAGTTTTATTCACCCCTCCACTTT.

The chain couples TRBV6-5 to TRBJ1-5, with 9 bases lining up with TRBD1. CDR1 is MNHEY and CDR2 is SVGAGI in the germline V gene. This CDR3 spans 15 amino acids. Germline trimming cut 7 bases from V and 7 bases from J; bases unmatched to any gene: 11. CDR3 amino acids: CASKPGTGIFQPQHF. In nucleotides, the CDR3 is TGTGCCAGCAAGCCCGGGACAGGGATATTCCAGCCCCAGCATTTT.

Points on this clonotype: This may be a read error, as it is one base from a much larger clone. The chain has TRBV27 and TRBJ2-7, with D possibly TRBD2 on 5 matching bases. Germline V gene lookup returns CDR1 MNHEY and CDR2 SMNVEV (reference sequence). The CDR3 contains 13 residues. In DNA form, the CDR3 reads TGTGCCAGCAGTCTGGACGGGAACTACGAGCAGAACTTC. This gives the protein CASSLDGNYEQNF.

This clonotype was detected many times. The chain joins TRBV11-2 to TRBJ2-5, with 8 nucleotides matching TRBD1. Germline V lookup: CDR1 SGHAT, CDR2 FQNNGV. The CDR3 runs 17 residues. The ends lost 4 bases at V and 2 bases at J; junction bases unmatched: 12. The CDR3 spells CASSWGDRIFTQETQYF. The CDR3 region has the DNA TGTGCCAGCAGCTGGGGGGACAGGATCTTCACACAAGAGACCCAGTACTTC.

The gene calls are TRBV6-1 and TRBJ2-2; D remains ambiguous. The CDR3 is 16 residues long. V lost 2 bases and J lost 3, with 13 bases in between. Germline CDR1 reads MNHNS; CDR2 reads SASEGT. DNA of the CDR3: TGTGCCAGCAGTGAATTCTACAGCCTGTACACCGGGGAGCTGTTTTTT. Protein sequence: CASSEFYSLYTGELFF.

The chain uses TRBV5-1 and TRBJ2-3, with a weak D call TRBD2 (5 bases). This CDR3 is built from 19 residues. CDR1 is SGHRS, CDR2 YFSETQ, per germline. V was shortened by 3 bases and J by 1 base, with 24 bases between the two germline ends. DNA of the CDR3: TGCGCCAGCAGCTCGCCCCCGGGGATGACTCCCGGGGGCACAGATACGCAGTATTTT. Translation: CASSSPPGMTPGGTDTQYF.

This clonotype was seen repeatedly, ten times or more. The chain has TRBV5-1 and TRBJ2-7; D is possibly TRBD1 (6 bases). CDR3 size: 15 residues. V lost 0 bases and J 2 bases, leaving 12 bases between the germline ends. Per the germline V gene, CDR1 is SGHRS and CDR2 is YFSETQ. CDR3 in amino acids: CASSLALRTAYEQYF. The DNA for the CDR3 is TGCGCCAGCAGCTTGGCCCTACGGACAGCCTACGAGCAGTACTTC.

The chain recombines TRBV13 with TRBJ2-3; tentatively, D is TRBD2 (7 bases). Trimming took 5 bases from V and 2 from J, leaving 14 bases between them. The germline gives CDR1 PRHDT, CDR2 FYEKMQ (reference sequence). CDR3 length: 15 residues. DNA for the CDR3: TGTGCCAGCAGCACGAGGGGGGGGAACACAGATACGCAGTATTTT. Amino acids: CASSTRGGNTDTQYF.

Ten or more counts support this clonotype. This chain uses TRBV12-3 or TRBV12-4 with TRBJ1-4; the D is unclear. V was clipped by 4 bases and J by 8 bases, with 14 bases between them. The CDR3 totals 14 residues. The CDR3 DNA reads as TGTGCCAGCAGTTCCGGGTCCTTGGCGGAAAAACTGTTTTTT. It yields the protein CASSSGSLAEKLFF.

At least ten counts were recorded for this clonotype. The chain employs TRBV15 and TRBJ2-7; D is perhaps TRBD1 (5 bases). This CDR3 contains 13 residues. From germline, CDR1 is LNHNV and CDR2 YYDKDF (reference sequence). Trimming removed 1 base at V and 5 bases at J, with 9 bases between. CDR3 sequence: CATSRVSRDEQYF. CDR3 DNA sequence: TGTGCCACCAGCAGAGTGTCCAGGGACGAGCAGTACTTC.

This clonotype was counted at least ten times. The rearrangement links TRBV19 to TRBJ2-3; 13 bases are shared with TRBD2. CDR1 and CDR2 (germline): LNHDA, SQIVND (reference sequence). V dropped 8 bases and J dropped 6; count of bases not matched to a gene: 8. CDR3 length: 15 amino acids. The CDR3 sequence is CASGWTSGSSDTQYF. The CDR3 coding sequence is TGTGCCAGTGGCTGGACTAGCGGGAGTTCCGATACGCAGTATTTT.

The CDR3 protein is CASSQRDEQYF. CDR3 coding DNA: TGCGCCAGCAGCCAGCGCGACGAGCAGTACTTC. The rearrangement uses TRBV4-3 and TRBJ2-7; D remains ambiguous. Trimming stripped 3 bases from V and 5 bases from J, with 5 bases between. The CDR3 runs 11 residues. CDR1 and CDR2 from the germline V gene are LGHNA and YSLEER.

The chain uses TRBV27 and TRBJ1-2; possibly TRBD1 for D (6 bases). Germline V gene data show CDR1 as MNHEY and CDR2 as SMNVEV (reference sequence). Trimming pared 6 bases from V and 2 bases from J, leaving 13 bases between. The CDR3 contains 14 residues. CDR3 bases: TGTGCCAGCAGCGGCTTCACAGGGAACTATGGCTACACCTTC. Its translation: CASSGFTGNYGYTF.

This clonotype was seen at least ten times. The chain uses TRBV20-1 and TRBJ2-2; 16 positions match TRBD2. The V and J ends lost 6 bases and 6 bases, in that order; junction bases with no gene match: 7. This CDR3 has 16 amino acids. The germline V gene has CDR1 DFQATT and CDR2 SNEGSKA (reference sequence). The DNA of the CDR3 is TGCAGTGCCCAGGGACTAGCGGGAGGGAGGTCCGGGGAGCTGTTTTTT. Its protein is CSAQGLAGGRSGELFF.

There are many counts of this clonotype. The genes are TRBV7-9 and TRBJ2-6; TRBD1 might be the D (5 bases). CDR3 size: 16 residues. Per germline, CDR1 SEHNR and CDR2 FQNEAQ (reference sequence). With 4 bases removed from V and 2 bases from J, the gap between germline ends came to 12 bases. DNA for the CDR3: TGTGCCAGCAGCTCCCGCAGGGTCGCTGGGGCCAACGTCCTGACTTTC. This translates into CASSSRRVAGANVLTF.

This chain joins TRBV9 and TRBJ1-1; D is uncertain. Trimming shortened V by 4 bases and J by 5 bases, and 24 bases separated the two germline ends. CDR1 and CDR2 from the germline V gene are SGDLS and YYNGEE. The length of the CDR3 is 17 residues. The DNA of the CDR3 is TGTGCCAGCAGCTCGGGCGTCAAGGGTCGAGGGAATACTGAAGCTTTCTTT. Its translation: CASSSGVKGRGNTEAFF.